The 3 T cell receptor beta chains below come from one sample, sequenced in a study of molecular identifiers for immune sequencing clone quantification. TCRdb ran MiXCR on the PCR reads and lists one entry per CDR3 protein. The sample contains approximately 590,000 distinct CDR3 sequences, 25% of which appear only once. Sequenced: naive CD8+ T cells from blood, with Jurkat cell RNA spiked in. Subset: FACS-sorted CD8+CD4-CCR7+CD45RA+ naive T cells. These receptors came from a human donor in good health. Some libraries in this study had Jurkat cell RNA spiked in.

As concerns this clonotype: This could be a read error, since a much larger clone is one nucleotide away. The genes are TRBV20-1 and TRBJ2-7; D gene unclear. CDR1 is DFQATT and CDR2 is SNEGSKA in the germline V gene (reference sequence). The CDR3 contains 14 residues. Trimming took 4 bases from V and 7 from J, leaving 20 bases between them. The CDR3 loop is CSATSRSVYEEQYF. DNA of the CDR3: TGCAGTGCTACCAGCCGGTCAGTATACGAGGAGCAGTACTTC.

Regarding this clonotype: Given a much more abundant clone one base away, this may be a read error. This chain joins TRBV29-1 and TRBJ2-3, with unresolved D. Germline V lookup: CDR1 SQVTM, CDR2 ANQGSEA. The CDR3 spans 13 residues. This CDR3 is CSVEDPYTDTRYF. For the CDR3, the DNA is TGCAGCGTTGAAGATCCCTACACAGATACGCGGTATTTT.

This clonotype was detected ten times or more. The rearrangement uses TRBV12-3 or TRBV12-4 and TRBJ1-1, with unresolved D. Trimming removed 6 bases from V and 12 bases from J, with 17 bases in between. The CDR3 runs to 12 residues. CDR3 nucleotide sequence: TGTGCCAGCAGCTCCGGGGATCTTACTACTTTCTTT. Translating it yields CASSSGDLTTFF.